This T cell receptor (beta chain) was sequenced for a study of molecular identifiers for immune sequencing clone quantification. Study results and caveats: The study found clones above 20 RNA copies held over 97% of effector molecules and under 1% in naive cells.

TCRdb independently ran MiXCR on the PCR reads; one entry per CDR3 protein. This table has more than 450,000 distinct CDR3 sequences, 25% appearing once. Notes on this clonotype: Antigen specificity is unknown.

This CDR3 is built from 16 residues. With 0 bases removed from V and 1 base from J, the gap between germline ends came to 10 bases. Germline V lookup: CDR1 SGHNT, CDR2 YENEEA. This clonotype was sampled from a human donor in good health. Some libraries in this study had Jurkat cell RNA spiked in. J is TRBJ2-1 and V is TRBV11-3; the D call may be TRBD1 or TRBD2 (5 bases each). The material sequenced was naive CD8+ T cells from blood, with Jurkat cell RNA spiked in. Stated subset: FACS-sorted CD8+CD4-CCR7+CD45RA+ naive T cells. CDR3 DNA sequence: TGTGCCAGCAGCTTAGATCGGGGCATATCCTACAATGAGCAGTTCTTC. Protein sequence: CASSLDRGISYNEQFF.